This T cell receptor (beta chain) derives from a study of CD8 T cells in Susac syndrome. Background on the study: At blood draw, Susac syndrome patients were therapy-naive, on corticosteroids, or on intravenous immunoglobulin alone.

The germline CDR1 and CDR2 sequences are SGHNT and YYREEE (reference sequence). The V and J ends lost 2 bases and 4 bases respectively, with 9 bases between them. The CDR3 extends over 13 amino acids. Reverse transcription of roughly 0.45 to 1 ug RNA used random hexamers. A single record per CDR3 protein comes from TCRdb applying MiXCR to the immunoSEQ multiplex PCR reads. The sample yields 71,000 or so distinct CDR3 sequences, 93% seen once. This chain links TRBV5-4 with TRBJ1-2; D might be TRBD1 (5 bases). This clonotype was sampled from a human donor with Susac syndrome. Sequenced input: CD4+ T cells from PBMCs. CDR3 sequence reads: CASSLGVVYGYTF. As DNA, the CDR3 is TGTGCCAGCAGCTTAGGGGTAGTCTATGGCTACACCTTC.